Described below is a single TCR beta chain sequence and its context. The germline gives CDR1 MGHRA, CDR2 YSYEKL. V lost 4 bases to trimming and J lost 1 base; unmatched junction nucleotides: 3. The CDR3 runs to 14 residues. The PCR used 60 Vbeta and 13 Jbeta primers. TCRdb's table, derived via immunoSEQ multiplex PCR, lists solely in-frame clones and lacks some. Here the sample spans 110,000 to 150,000 clones, about 72% being singletons. The data were obtained in a study of cytomegalovirus exposure and HLA in healthy donors. Each donor was nominally healthy when sampled (though unrecorded immune exposures were likely).

Material for sequencing was PBMCs. The TCR originated in a middle-aged man in good health and CMV-seronegative. V usage is TRBV4-1 and J usage is TRBJ2-5; 7 positions match TRBD1. CDR3 sequence reads: CASSLRDSQETQYF. CDR3 in DNA: TGCGCCAGCAGCCTTAGGGACAGCCAAGAGACCCAGTACTTC.